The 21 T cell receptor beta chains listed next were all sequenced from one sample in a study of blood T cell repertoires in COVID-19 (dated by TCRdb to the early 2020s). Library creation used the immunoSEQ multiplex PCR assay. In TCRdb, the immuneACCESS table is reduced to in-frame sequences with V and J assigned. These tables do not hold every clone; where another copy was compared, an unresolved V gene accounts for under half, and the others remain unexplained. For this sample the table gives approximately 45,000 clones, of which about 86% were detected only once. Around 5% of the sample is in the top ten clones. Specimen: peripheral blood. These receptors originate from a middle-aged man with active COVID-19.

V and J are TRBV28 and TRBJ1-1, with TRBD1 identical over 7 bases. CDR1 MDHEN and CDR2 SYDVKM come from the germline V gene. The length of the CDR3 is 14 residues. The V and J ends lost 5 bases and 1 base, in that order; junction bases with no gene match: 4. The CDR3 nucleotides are TGTGCCAGCAGTCCCCGGACAGGGAACACTGAAGCTTTCTTT. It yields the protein CASSPRTGNTEAFF.

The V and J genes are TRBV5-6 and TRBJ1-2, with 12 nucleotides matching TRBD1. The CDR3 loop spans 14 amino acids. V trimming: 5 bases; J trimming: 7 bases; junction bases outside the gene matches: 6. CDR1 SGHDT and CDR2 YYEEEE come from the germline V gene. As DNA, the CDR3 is TGTGCCAGCAGTCACGGGACAGGGGGCGGTGGCTACACCTTC. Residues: CASSHGTGGGGYTF.

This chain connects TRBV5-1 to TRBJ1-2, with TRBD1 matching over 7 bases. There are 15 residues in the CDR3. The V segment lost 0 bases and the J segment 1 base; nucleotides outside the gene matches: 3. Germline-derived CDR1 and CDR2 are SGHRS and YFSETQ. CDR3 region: CASSLGQGLNYGYTF. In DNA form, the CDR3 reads TGCGCCAGCAGCTTGGGACAGGGACTTAACTATGGCTACACCTTC. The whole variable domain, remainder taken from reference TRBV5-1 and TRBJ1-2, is KAGVTQTPRYLIKTRGQQVTLSCSPISGHRSVSWYQQTPGQGLQFLFEYFSETQRNKGNFPGRFSGRQFSNSRSEMNVSTLELGDSALYLCASSLGQGLNYGYTFGSGTRLTVV.

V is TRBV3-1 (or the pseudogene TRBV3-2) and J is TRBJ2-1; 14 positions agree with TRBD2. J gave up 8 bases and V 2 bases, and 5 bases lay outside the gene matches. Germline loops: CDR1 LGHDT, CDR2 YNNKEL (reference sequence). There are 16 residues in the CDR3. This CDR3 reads CASSQPGLAGVHEQFF. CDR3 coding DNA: TGTGCCAGCAGCCAACCGGGACTAGCGGGAGTACATGAGCAGTTCTTC.

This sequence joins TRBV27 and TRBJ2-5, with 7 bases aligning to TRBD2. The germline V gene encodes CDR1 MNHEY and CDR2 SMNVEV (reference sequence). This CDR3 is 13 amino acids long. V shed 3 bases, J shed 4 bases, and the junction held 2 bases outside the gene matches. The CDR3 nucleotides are TGTGCCAGCAGTTTGGGGGGGAGAGAGACCCAGTACTTC. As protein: CASSLGGRETQYF.

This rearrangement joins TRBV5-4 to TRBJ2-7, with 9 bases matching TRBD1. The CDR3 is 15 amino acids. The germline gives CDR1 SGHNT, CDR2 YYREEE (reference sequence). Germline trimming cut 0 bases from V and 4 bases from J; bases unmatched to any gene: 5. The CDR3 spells CASSLVGTGSYEQYF. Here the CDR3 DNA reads TGTGCCAGCAGCTTGGTAGGGACAGGGTCATACGAGCAGTACTTC. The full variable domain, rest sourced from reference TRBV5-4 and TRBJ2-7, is ETGVTQSPTHLIKTRGQQVTLRCSSQSGHNTVSWYQQALGQGPQFIFQYYREEENGRGNFPPRFSGLQFPNYSSELNVNALELDDSALYLCASSLVGTGSYEQYFGPGTRLTVT.

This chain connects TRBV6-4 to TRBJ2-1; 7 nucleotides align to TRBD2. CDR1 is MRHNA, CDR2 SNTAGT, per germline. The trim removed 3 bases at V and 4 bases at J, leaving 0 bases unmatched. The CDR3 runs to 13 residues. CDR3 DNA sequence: TGTGCCAGCAGTGAGCGGGAGTACAATGAGCAGTTCTTC. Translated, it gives CASSEREYNEQFF.

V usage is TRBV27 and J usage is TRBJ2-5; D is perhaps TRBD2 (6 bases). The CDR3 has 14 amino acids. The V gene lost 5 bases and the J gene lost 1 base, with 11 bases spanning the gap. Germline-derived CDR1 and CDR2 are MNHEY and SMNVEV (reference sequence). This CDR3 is CASSPRGPQETQYF. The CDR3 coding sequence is TGTGCCAGCAGTCCGCGGGGCCCCCAAGAGACCCAGTACTTC.

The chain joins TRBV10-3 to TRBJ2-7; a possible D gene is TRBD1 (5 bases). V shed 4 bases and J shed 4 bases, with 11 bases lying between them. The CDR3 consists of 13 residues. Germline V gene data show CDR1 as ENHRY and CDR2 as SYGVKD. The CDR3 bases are TGTGCCATCAGTGGGGGCAGGGATTACGAGCAGTACTTC. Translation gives CAISGGRDYEQYF.

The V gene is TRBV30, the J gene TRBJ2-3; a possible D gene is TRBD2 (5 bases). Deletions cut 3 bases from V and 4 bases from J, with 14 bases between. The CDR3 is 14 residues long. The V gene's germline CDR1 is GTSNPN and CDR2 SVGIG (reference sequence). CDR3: CAWRLAPGADTQYF. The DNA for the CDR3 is TGTGCCTGGAGACTTGCCCCCGGGGCAGATACGCAGTATTTT.

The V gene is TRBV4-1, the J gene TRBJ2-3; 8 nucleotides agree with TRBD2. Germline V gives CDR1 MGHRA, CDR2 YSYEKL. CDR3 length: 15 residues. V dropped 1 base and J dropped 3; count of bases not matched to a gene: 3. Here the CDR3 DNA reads TGCGCCAGCAGCCAAGCCGAGCGGGGGACAGATACGCAGTATTTT. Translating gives CASSQAERGTDTQYF.

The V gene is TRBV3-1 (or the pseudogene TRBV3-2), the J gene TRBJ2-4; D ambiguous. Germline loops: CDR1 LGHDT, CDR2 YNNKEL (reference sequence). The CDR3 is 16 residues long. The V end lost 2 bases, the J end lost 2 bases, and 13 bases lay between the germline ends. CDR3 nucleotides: TGTGCCAGCAGCCAATCTTGGTACGGGTCCAAAAACATTCAGTACTTC. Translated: CASSQSWYGSKNIQYF.

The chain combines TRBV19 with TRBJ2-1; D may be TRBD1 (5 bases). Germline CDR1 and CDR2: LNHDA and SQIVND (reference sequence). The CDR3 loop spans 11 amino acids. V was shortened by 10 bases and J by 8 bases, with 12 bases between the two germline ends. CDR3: CATSDIDEQFF. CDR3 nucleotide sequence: TGTGCCACCTCGGACATCGATGAGCAGTTCTTC.

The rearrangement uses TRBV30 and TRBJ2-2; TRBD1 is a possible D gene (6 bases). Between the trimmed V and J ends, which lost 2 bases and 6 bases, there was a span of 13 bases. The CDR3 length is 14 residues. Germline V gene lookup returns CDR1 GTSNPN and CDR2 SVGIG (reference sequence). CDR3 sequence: CAWSSGAGAGELFF. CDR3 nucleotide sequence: TGTGCCTGGAGTTCCGGGGCAGGGGCCGGGGAGCTGTTTTTT.

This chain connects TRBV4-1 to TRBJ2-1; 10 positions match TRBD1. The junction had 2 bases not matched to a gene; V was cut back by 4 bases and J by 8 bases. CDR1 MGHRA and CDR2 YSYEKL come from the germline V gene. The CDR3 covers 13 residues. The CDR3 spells CASSLGTGDEQFF. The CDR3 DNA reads TGCGCCAGCAGCCTGGGGACAGGGGATGAGCAGTTCTTC.

The CDR3 sequence: CASLSRDRGQETQYF. For the CDR3, the DNA is TGTGCCAGCCTAAGCCGGGACAGGGGGCAAGAGACCCAGTACTTC. This sequence joins TRBV19 and TRBJ2-5; 11 bases match TRBD1. After removal of 9 bases from V and 2 bases from J, the junction contained 8 bases not matched to a gene. This CDR3 contains 15 residues. The V gene's germline CDR1 is LNHDA and CDR2 SQIVND (reference sequence).

The CDR3 bases are TGTGCCAGCAGTCATAGCGCGACCCGCCCGTGGGAGCAGTTCTTC. Translation: CASSHSATRPWEQFF. This chain joins TRBV7-9 and TRBJ2-1, with D possibly TRBD2 on 5 matching bases. The CDR3 contains 15 residues. CDR1 and CDR2 from the germline V gene are SEHNR and FQNEAQ (reference sequence). V was trimmed by 6 bases and J by 10 bases, leaving 22 bases between them.

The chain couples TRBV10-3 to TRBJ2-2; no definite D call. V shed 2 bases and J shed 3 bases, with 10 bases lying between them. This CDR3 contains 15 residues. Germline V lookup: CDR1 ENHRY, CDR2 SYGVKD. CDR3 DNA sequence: TGTGCCATCAGTGAGGAGGCGGCGTACACCGGGGAGCTGTTTTTT. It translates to CAISEEAAYTGELFF.

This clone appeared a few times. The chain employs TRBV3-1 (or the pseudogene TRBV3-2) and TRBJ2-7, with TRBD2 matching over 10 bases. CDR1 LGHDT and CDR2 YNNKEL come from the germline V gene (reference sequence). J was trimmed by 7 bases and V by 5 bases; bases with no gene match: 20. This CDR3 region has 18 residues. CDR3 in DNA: TGTGCCAGCAGCTTCGGCAGCGGGAGGGCCAGAGGCCCCCTGGAGCAGTACTTC. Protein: CASSFGSGRARGPLEQYF.

The CDR3 region is CASSLPQGSDTQYF. In nucleotides, the CDR3 is TGTGCCAGCAGTTTACCCCAGGGCTCAGATACGCAGTATTTT. This chain joins TRBV28 and TRBJ2-3; D is possibly TRBD1 (5 bases). From germline, CDR1 is MDHEN and CDR2 SYDVKM. The CDR3 consists of 14 residues. Trimming pared 2 bases from V and 4 bases from J, leaving 10 bases between.

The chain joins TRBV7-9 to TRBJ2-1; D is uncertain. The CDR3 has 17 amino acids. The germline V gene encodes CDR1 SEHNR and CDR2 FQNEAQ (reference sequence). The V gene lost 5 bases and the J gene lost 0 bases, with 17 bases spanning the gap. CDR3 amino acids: CASSPPFRSVSYNEQFF. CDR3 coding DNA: TGTGCCAGCAGCCCCCCTTTTAGGAGCGTCTCCTACAATGAGCAGTTCTTC.